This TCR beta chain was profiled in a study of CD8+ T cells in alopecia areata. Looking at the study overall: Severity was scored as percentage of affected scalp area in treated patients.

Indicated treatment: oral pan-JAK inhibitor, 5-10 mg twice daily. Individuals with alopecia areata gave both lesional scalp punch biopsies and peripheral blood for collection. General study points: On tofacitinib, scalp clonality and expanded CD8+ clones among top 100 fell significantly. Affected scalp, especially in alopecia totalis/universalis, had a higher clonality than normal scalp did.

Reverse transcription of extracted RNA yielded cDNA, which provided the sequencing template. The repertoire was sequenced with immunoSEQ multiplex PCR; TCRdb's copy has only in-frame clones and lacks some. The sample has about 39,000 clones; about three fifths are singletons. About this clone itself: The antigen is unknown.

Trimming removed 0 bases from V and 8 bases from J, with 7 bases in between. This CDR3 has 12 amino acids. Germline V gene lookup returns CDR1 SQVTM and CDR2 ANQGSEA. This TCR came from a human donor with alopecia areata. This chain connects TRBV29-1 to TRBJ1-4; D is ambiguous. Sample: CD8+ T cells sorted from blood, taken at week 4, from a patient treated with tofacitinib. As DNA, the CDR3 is TGCAGCGTTGAAGATCGCGAGGAAAAACTGTTTTTT. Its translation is CSVEDREEKLFF.